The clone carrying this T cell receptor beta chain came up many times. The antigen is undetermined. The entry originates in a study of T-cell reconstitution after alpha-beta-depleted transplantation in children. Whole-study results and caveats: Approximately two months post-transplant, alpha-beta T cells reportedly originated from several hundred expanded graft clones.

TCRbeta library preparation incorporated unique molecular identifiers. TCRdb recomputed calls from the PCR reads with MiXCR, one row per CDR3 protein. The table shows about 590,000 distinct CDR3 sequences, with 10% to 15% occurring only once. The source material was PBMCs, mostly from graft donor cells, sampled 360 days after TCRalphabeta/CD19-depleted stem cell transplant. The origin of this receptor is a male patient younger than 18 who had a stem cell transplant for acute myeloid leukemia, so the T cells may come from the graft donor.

The CDR3 nucleotides are TGCAGTGCTCATCGCCCGAGCTCCTACGAGCAGTACTTC. Translated: CSAHRPSSYEQYF. The rearrangement joins TRBV20-1 to TRBJ2-7; D not resolved. Germline CDR1 reads DFQATT; CDR2 reads SNEGSKA (reference sequence). The V and J ends lost 5 bases and 0 bases respectively, with 11 bases between them. The CDR3 loop spans 13 amino acids.